Sequencing of this T cell receptor (beta chain) was carried out in a study of cytomegalovirus exposure and HLA in healthy donors. The sample holds one count of this clone. Germline loops: CDR1 MNHNS, CDR2 SASEGT. The CDR3 is 12 residues long. V gave up 5 bases and J gave up 7 bases, with 11 bases separating them. The PCR made use of 60 Vbeta and 13 Jbeta primers. Measured with immunoSEQ multiplex PCR; TCRdb has only the in-frame clones, and not every one. The sample includes just over 150,000 clones, 60% to 85% of them seen just once. The clonotype comes from a young woman in good health and CMV-seronegative. Sequencing was done on a sample of PBMCs. This chain links TRBV6-1 with TRBJ1-1; no reliable D call. CDR3 residues: CASSSGRFEAFF. The CDR3, as DNA: TGTGCCAGCAGTTCCGGTCGCTTTGAAGCTTTCTTT.